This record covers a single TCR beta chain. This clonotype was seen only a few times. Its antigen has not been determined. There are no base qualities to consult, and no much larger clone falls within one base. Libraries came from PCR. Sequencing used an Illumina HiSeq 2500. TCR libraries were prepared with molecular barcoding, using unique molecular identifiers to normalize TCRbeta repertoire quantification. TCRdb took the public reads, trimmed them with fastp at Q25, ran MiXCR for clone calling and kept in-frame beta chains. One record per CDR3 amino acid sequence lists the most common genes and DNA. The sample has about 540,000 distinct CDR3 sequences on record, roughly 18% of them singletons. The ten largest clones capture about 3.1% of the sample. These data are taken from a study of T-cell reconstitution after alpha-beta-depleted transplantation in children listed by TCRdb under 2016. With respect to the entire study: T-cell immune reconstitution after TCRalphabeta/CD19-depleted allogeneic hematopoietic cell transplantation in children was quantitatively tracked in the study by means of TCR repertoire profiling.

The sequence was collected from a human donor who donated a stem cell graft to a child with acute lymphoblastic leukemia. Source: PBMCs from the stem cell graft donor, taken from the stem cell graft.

DNA sequence: TGTGCCAGCAGCGACAGGGGCTCCTACGAGCAGTACTTC. Its protein product is CASSDRGSYEQYF. The rearrangement joined TRBV27 to TRBJ2-7, with TRBD1 identical over 8 junction bases. The germline V gene (reference sequence) provides CDR1 MNHEY and CDR2 SMNVEV. V ends up 6 bases short and J 0 bases short, with an unmatched junction base count of 1. The CDR3 goes from the cysteine to the phenylalanine over 13 residues. The read is trimmed to its CDR3 DNA, 39 bases read in frame from base 1.